This T cell receptor (beta chain) appears in the sequencing data of a study of cytomegalovirus exposure and HLA in healthy donors. Study-wide points: TCR beta V- and J-gene trimming was later associated with a missense DCLRE1C variant. A list of 150 or so TCR beta chains associated with cytomegalovirus was given. Prior analysis indicated that the majority of TCR beta V segments exhibited productivity approximately 90% or approximately 30% of the time.

Per germline, CDR1 PRHDT and CDR2 FYEKMQ (reference sequence). Trimming removed 5 bases at V and 2 bases at J, with 15 bases between. The CDR3 is 15 amino acids. About this clone: Its antigen is undetermined.

Primers for the PCR totalled 60 Vbeta and 13 Jbeta. Using immunoSEQ multiplex PCR, the repertoire was profiled, and TCRdb retains in-frame clones only, with some absent. The data contain about 120,000 clones, about 76% of them singletons. This clonotype was sampled from a man aged 55 to 69 in good health and CMV-seropositive. The specimen was PBMCs. The chain joins TRBV13 to TRBJ2-5; D unclear. The CDR3 reads CASSPPGSLQETQYF. CDR3 coding DNA: TGTGCCAGCAGCCCCCCCGGTAGCCTACAAGAGACCCAGTACTTC. The complete variable domain, with remaining parts taken from reference TRBV13 and TRBJ2-5, reads AAGVIQSPRHLIKEKRETATLKCYPIPRHDTVYWYQQGPGQDPQFLISFYEKMQSDKGSIPDRFSAQQFSDYHSELNMSSLELGDSALYFCASSPPGSLQETQYFGPGTRLLVL.